Following are 5 T cell receptor beta chains from one sample sequenced in a study of OX40 agonist ivuxolimab in advanced cancers. Sequencing used immunoSEQ multiplex PCR; TCRdb keeps in-frame clones, though not all of them. The top ten clones hold approximately 13% of a sample with about 52,000 clones, 65% to 85% of them seen once. The sample here was CD4+ or CD8+ T cells sorted from blood, taken in a trial of the OX40 agonist ivuxolimab. All receptors derive from an adult with an advanced solid tumor such as melanoma, head and neck, liver or kidney cancer.

This sequence joins TRBV6-6 and TRBJ2-5, with TRBD1 identical over 7 bases. Per germline, CDR1 MNHNY and CDR2 SVGAGI (reference sequence). The CDR3 sequence is 15 residues long. Trimming removed 7 bases from V and 5 bases from J; junction bases left unmatched: 13. The CDR3 DNA follows: TGTGCCAGCACCAAAGCGCGACAGGGTGGCGAGACCCAGTACTTC. It encodes CASTKARQGGETQYF.

The chain has TRBV29-1 and TRBJ2-3; TRBD2 matches at 10 bases. V was clipped by 5 bases and J by 6 bases; unmatched bases: 2. Germline lookup yields CDR1 SQVTM and CDR2 ANQGSEA. There are 12 residues in the CDR3. The CDR3 coding sequence is TGCAGCGTTAGCGGGAGGGCCGATACGCAGTATTTT. Its translation is CSVSGRADTQYF.

The chain carries TRBV2 and TRBJ2-5; D could derive from TRBD1 or TRBD2 (6 bases each). The germline V and J ends were trimmed by 11 bases and 2 bases, with 12 bases remaining between them. CDR3 length: 12 amino acids. Germline values: CDR1 SNHLY, CDR2 FYNNEI. The CDR3 DNA reads as TGTGCCGGGGGGACATCTCAAGAGACCCAGTACTTC. Translating gives CAGGTSQETQYF.

J is TRBJ2-7 and V is TRBV28, with a possible D match to TRBD2 (5 bases). This CDR3 comprises 16 residues. Trimming removed 9 bases from V and 0 bases from J, with 21 bases in between. CDR1 and CDR2 (germline): MDHEN, SYDVKM. CDR3 region: CARSDTRTQSSYEQYF. The CDR3 coding sequence is TGTGCCAGATCCGATACCAGGACTCAAAGCTCCTACGAGCAGTACTTC.

V usage is TRBV6-7 and J usage is TRBJ2-5; the match to TRBD2 covers 13 bases. TRBV6-7 is annotated as an ORF whose role is uncertain. The CDR3 is 19 residues long. J gave up 1 base and V 2 bases, and 10 bases lay outside the gene matches. The CDR3 protein is CASSYAYRTSGRTQETQYF. CDR3 bases: TGTGCCAGCAGTTACGCCTACCGGACTAGCGGGAGAACCCAAGAGACCCAGTACTTC.